This TCR beta chain was observed in a study of T cell responses to AZD1222 COVID-19 vaccine. The CDR3 length is 15 residues. Germline V gene lookup returns CDR1 SGHNT and CDR2 YYREEE (reference sequence). V lost 4 bases and J 1 base, leaving 14 bases between the germline ends. Here immunoSEQ multiplex PCR was the method, and the copy in TCRdb shows in-frame clones only, minus some. Counted here are approximately 200,000 clones, about 91% occurring once; the ten biggest clones make up 7.7%. The clonotype comes from an adult in good health. The V call is TRBV5-4, the J call TRBJ1-1, with unresolved D. The source was peripheral blood, collected on day 0 of AZD1222 vaccination. The chain's CDR3 is CASSPRGPANTEAFF. The DNA for the CDR3 is TGTGCCAGCAGCCCCCGAGGGCCAGCGAACACTGAAGCTTTCTTT.